The 5 T cell receptor beta chains listed next were all sequenced from one sample in a study of blood T cell repertoires in COVID-19. Assay: immunoSEQ multiplex PCR; the TCRdb copy retains only in-frame clones and omits some. This sample has 35,000 to 50,000 clones, with less than 70% found just once. Source material: peripheral blood. The receptors stem from a man at least 80 years old with acute or convalescent COVID-19.

V and J are TRBV6-2 or TRBV6-3 and TRBJ1-1; TRBD1 matches at 7 bases. Per the germline V gene, CDR1 is MNHEY and CDR2 is SVGEGT. The CDR3 covers 14 residues. V lost 5 bases and J lost 0; bases outside the gene matches: 3. The CDR3: CASSDRVLNTEAFF. Here the CDR3 DNA reads TGTGCCAGCAGTGACAGGGTTTTGAACACTGAAGCTTTCTTT.

This clone was counted at least ten times. This chain connects TRBV19 to TRBJ2-2; D perhaps matches TRBD2 (6 bases). V was cut by 0 bases and J by 3 bases, with 14 bases left in between. Germline CDR1 and CDR2: LNHDA and SQIVND (reference sequence). The length of the CDR3 is 17 residues. The CDR3, as DNA: TGTGCCAGTAGTATAGACCATAGCGGAGGGGACACCGGGGAGCTGTTTTTT. It translates to CASSIDHSGGDTGELFF.

The chain couples TRBV3-1 (or the pseudogene TRBV3-2) to TRBJ1-1; D gene ambiguous. Germline V gene lookup returns CDR1 LGHDT and CDR2 YNNKEL (reference sequence). The CDR3 is 14 amino acids. Trimming shortened V by 1 base and J by 3 bases, and 9 bases separated the two germline ends. The DNA for the CDR3 is TGTGCCAGCAGCCAAGGGACTCTAGACACTGAAGCTTTCTTT. It yields the protein CASSQGTLDTEAFF.

The J gene is TRBJ2-7, the V gene TRBV27; 7 positions agree with TRBD2. This CDR3 contains 12 residues. CDR1 is MNHEY, CDR2 SMNVEV, per germline (reference sequence). The V and J ends lost 8 bases and 2 bases, in that order; junction bases with no gene match: 3. The CDR3 DNA follows: TGTGCCAGCGGGAGGGATACCTACGAGCAGTACTTC. The encoded protein is CASGRDTYEQYF.

This chain's CDR3 is CATSDSGGGIFLAKNIQYF. CDR3 nucleotides: TGTGCCACCAGTGACTCCGGCGGGGGAATCTTTTTAGCCAAAAACATTCAGTACTTC. The chain is built from TRBV24-1 and TRBJ2-4; 7 nucleotides line up with TRBD2. The ends lost 4 bases at V and 0 bases at J; junction bases unmatched: 14. CDR1 is KGHDR and CDR2 is SFDVKD in the germline V gene. The CDR3 has 19 residues.